The 10 T cell receptor beta chains presented below share a single source sample, sequenced in a study of blood T cell repertoires in COVID-19. Assay: immunoSEQ multiplex PCR; the TCRdb copy retains only in-frame clones and omits some. The sample holds some 490,000 clones, approximately 86% seen once. Material for sequencing was PBMCs or T cells enriched from blood (not recorded which). The source of these receptors is a woman aged 55-70 years who had recovered from COVID-19.

The rearrangement uses TRBV18 and TRBJ1-4; 9 positions agree with TRBD1. The germline V gene has CDR1 KGHSH and CDR2 LQKENI. The ends lost 3 bases at V and 1 base at J; junction bases unmatched: 3. The CDR3 is made up of 16 amino acids. CDR3 loop: CASSPGQGGTNEKLFF. The CDR3 nucleotides read TGTGCCAGCTCACCGGGACAGGGTGGAACTAATGAAAAACTGTTTTTT.

V gene TRBV4-1 combines with J gene TRBJ1-6, with TRBD1 matching 10 bases. The V gene's germline CDR1 is MGHRA and CDR2 YSYEKL. The CDR3 has 17 amino acids. Trimming took 3 bases from V and 8 from J; bases not matched to a gene: 10. The CDR3 loop is CASSHLLPGQGDSPLHF. The CDR3 DNA is TGCGCCAGCAGCCATCTCCTCCCCGGACAGGGGGATTCACCCCTCCACTTT.

The J gene is TRBJ1-1, the V gene TRBV27; perhaps TRBD1 as D (5 bases). CDR3 size: 13 residues. CDR1 is MNHEY and CDR2 is SMNVEV in the germline V gene (reference sequence). V was trimmed by 8 bases and J by 5 bases, leaving 15 bases between them. The CDR3 protein is CASQSGGGTEAFF. CDR3 nucleotide sequence: TGTGCCAGCCAATCGGGGGGTGGGACTGAAGCTTTCTTT.

This chain connects TRBV11-2 to TRBJ1-4; 8 bases fit TRBD1. Trimming cost V 0 bases and J 8 bases; bases outside gene matches: 14. Germline V CDR1 and CDR2: SGHAT, FQNNGV. This CDR3 has 18 residues. This CDR3 is CASSLDQRTGRKNEKLFF. CDR3 sequence (DNA): TGTGCCAGCAGCTTAGATCAAAGGACAGGGCGTAAGAACGAAAAACTGTTTTTT.

This sequence joins TRBV7-2 and TRBJ2-1; 11 bases match TRBD2. The CDR3 length is 16 residues. With V trimmed by 5 bases and J by 3 bases, 6 bases remained unmatched. Germline V lookup: CDR1 SGHTA, CDR2 FQGNSA. CDR3 DNA sequence: TGTGCCAGCAGCCCCACTAGCGGGGGTTACTACAATGAGCAGTTCTTC. This translates into CASSPTSGGYYNEQFF.

The chain combines TRBV24-1 with TRBJ2-2; no clear D gene. CDR3 length equals 13 residues. Between the trimmed V and J ends, which lost 9 bases and 0 bases, there was a span of 7 bases. Germline assignment: CDR1 KGHDR and CDR2 SFDVKD. As DNA, the CDR3 is TGTGCCACCGGCAACACGAACACCGGGGAGCTGTTTTTT. It codes for CATGNTNTGELFF.

The chain carries TRBV5-1 and TRBJ2-1; 15 nucleotides agree with TRBD2. The CDR3 is 18 residues long. V was pared by 4 bases and J by 1 base, with 6 bases of the junction left unmatched. The germline V gene encodes CDR1 SGHRS and CDR2 YFSETQ. CDR3 region: CASSRGLAGGGSYNEQFF. DNA of the CDR3: TGCGCCAGCAGCCGCGGACTAGCGGGGGGGGGTTCCTACAATGAGCAGTTCTTC. The full variable domain, in which reference TRBV5-1 and TRBJ2-1 provide the parts outside the CDR3, is KAGVTQTPRYLIKTRGQQVTLSCSPISGHRSVSWYQQTPGQGLQFLFEYFSETQRNKGNFPGRFSGRQFSNSRSEMNVSTLELGDSALYLCASSRGLAGGGSYNEQFFGPGTRLTVL.

J is TRBJ1-2 and V is TRBV5-1; no clear D. Germline V lookup: CDR1 SGHRS, CDR2 YFSETQ. Deletions cut 0 bases from V and 2 bases from J, with 8 bases between. The CDR3 totals 14 residues. The CDR3: CASSLALVNYGYTF. The DNA of the CDR3 is TGCGCCAGCAGCTTGGCCTTAGTGAACTATGGCTACACCTTC. Full variable domain (rest looked up from reference TRBV5-1 and TRBJ1-2): KAGVTQTPRYLIKTRGQQVTLSCSPISGHRSVSWYQQTPGQGLQFLFEYFSETQRNKGNFPGRFSGRQFSNSRSEMNVSTLELGDSALYLCASSLALVNYGYTFGSGTRLTVV.

This clone was counted once. The rearrangement uses TRBV30 and TRBJ1-1; D not resolved. Per germline, CDR1 GTSNPN and CDR2 SVGIG (reference sequence). CDR3 size: 12 residues. With 3 bases removed from V and 1 base from J, the gap between germline ends came to 6 bases. CDR3 DNA sequence: TGTGCCTGGAGACACCCGAACACTGAAGCTTTCTTT. It specifies CAWRHPNTEAFF.

The genes are TRBV5-1 and TRBJ1-6, with D perhaps TRBD1 (5 bases). This CDR3 has 14 amino acids. V was shortened by 4 bases and J by 10 bases, with 15 bases between the two germline ends. From germline, CDR1 is SGHRS and CDR2 YFSETQ. In nucleotides, the CDR3 is TGCGCCAGCAGCGCGACAGAGCAGATATCACCCCTCCACTTT. Translating it yields CASSATEQISPLHF.